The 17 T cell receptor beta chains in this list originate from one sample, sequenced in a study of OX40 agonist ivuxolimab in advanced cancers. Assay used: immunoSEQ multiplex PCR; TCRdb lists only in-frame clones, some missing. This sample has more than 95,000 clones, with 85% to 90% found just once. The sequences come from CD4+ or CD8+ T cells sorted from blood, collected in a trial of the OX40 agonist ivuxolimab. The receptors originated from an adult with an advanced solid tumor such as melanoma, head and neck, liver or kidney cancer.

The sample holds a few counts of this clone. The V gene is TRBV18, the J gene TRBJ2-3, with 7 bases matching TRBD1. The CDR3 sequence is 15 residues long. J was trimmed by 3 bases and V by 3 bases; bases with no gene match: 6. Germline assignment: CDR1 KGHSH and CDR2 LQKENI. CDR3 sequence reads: CASSPDRVRTDTQYF. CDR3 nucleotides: TGTGCCAGCTCACCCGACAGGGTTAGGACAGATACGCAGTATTTT. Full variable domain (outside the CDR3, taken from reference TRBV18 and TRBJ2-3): NAGVMQNPRHLVRRRGQEARLRCSPMKGHSHVYWYRQLPEEGLKFMVYLQKENIIDESGMPKERFSAEFPKEGPSILRIQQVVRGDSAAYFCASSPDRVRTDTQYFGPGTRLTVL.

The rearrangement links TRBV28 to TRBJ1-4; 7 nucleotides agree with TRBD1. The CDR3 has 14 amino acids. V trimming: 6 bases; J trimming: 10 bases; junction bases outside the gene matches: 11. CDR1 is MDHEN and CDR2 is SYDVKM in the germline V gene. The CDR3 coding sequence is TGTGCCAGCAGAACCCCGGTAGGGGGCACAAAACTGTTTTTT. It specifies CASRTPVGGTKLFF.

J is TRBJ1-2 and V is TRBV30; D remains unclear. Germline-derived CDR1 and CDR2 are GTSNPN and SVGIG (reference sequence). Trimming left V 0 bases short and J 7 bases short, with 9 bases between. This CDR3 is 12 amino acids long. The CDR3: CAWSVVNVGYTF. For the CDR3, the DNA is TGTGCCTGGAGTGTAGTTAATGTTGGCTACACCTTC.

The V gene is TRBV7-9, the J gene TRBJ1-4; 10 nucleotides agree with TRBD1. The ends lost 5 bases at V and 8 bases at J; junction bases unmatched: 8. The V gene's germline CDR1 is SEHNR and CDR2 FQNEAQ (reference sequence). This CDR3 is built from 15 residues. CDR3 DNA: TGTGCCAGCAGCCTATTGACAGGGGGCGACGAAAAACTGTTTTTT. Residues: CASSLLTGGDEKLFF.

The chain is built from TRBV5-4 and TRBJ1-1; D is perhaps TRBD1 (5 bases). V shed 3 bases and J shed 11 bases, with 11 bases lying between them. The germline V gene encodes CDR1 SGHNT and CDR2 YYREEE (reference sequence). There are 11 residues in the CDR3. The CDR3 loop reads CASSSQGRAFF. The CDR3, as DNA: TGTGCCAGCAGCTCCCAGGGAAGGGCTTTCTTT.

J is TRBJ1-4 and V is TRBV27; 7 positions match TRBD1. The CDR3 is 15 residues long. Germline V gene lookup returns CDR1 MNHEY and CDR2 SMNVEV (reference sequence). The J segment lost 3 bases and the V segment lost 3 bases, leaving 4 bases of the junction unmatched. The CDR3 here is CASSLMGQPNEKLFF. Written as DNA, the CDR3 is TGTGCCAGCAGTTTGATGGGACAGCCTAATGAAAAACTGTTTTTT.

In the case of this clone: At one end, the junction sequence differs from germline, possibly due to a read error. CDR3 in amino acids: CASGGAWDGPRRVLF. CDR3 DNA sequence: TGTGCCAGCGGTGGGGCGTGGGACGGACCCCGGCGGGTGCTCTTT. The chain combines TRBV5-5 with TRBJ1-1; D might be TRBD1 (5 bases). This CDR3 has 15 residues. Per the germline V gene, CDR1 is SGHKS and CDR2 is YYEKEE (reference sequence). Based on the CDR3 plus reference TRBV5-5 and TRBJ1-1, the full variable domain is DAGVTQSPTHLIKTRGQQVTLRCSPISGHKSVSWYQQVLGQGPQFIFQYYEKEERGRGNFPDRFSARQFPNYSSELNVNALLLGDSALYLCASGGAWDGPRRVLFGQGTRLTVV.

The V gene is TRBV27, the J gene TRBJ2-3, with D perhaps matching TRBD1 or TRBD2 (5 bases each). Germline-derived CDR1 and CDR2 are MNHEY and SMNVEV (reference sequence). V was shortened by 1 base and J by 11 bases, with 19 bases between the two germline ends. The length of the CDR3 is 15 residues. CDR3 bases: TGTGCCAGCAGTTTATATAACGGTGTTGAGAGGGGGCAGTATTTT. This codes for CASSLYNGVERGQYF.

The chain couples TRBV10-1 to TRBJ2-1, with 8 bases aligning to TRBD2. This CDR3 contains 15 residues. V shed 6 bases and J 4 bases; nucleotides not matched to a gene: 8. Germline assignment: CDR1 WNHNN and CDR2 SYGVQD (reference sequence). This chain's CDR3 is CASSGGGTEYNEQFF. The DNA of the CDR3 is TGCGCCAGCAGCGGGGGGGGAACAGAATACAATGAGCAGTTCTTC.

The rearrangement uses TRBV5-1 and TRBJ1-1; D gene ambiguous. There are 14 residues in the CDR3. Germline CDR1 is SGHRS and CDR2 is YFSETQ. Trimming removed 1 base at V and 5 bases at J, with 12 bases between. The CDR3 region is CASSLSSLGTEAFF. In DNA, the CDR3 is TGCGCCAGCAGCTTGTCCTCTCTGGGGACTGAAGCTTTCTTT. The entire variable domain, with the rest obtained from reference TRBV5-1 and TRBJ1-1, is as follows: KAGVTQTPRYLIKTRGQQVTLSCSPISGHRSVSWYQQTPGQGLQFLFEYFSETQRNKGNFPGRFSGRQFSNSRSEMNVSTLELGDSALYLCASSLSSLGTEAFFGQGTRLTVV.

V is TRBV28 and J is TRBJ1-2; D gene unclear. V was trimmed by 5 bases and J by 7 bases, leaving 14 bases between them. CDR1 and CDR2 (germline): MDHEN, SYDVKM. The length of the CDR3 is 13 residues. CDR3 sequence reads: CASSIDSRGGYTF. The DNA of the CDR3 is TGTGCCAGCAGTATCGACTCCCGGGGTGGCTACACCTTC.

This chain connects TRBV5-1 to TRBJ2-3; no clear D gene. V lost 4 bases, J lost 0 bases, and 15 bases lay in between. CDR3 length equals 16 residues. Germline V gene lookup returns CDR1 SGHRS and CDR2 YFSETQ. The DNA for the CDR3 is TGCGCCAGCAGCCGATCGGGTACCCCTAGCACAGATACGCAGTATTTT. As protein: CASSRSGTPSTDTQYF. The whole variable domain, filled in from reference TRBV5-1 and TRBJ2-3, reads KAGVTQTPRYLIKTRGQQVTLSCSPISGHRSVSWYQQTPGQGLQFLFEYFSETQRNKGNFPGRFSGRQFSNSRSEMNVSTLELGDSALYLCASSRSGTPSTDTQYFGPGTRLTVL.

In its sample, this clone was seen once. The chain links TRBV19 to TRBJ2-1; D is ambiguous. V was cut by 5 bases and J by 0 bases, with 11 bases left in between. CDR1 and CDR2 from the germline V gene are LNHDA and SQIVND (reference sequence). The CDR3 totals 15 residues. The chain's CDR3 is CASSPPGNSYNEQFF. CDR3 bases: TGTGCCAGTAGTCCGCCAGGTAACTCCTACAATGAGCAGTTCTTC.

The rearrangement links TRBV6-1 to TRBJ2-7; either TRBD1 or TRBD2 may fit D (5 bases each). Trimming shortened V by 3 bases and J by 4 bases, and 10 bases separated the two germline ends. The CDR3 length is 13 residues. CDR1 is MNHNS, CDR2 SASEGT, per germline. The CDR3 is CASSDGTLYEQYF. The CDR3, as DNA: TGTGCCAGCAGTGACGGGACGCTTTACGAGCAGTACTTC.

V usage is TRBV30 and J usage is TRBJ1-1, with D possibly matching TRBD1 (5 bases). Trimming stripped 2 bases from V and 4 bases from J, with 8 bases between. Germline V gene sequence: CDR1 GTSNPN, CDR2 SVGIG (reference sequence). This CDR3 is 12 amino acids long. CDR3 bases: TGTGCCTGGAGTCCGGGGGGCACTGAAGCTTTCTTT. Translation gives CAWSPGGTEAFF.

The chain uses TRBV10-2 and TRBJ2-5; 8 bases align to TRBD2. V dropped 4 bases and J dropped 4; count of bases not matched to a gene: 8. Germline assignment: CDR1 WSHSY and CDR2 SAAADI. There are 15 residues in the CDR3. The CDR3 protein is CASSGNGGARETQYF. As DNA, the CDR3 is TGCGCCAGCAGTGGTAACGGGGGGGCTCGAGAGACCCAGTACTTC.

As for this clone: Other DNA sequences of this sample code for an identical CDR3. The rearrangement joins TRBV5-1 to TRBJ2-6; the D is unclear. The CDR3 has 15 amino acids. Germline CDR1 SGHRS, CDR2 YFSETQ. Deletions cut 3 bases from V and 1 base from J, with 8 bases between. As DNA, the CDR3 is TGCGCCAGCAGCTCCCAGCCGTCTGGGGCCAACGTCCTGACTTTC. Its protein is CASSSQPSGANVLTF.